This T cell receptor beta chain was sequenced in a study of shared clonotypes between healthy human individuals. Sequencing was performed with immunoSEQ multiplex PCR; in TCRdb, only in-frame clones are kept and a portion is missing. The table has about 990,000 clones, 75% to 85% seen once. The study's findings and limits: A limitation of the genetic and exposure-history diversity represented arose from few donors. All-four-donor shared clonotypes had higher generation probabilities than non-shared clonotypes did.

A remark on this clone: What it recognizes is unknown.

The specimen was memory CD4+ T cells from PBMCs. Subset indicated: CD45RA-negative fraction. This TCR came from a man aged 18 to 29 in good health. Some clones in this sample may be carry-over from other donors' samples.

DNA for the CDR3: TGTGCCAGCAGCTTAACGGCTAGCGGGAACACCGGGGAGCTGTTTTTT. Translating gives CASSLTASGNTGELFF. The chain couples TRBV7-3 to TRBJ2-2, with TRBD2 matching over 7 bases. V gave up 0 bases and J gave up 1 base; unmatched junction bases: 2. This CDR3 comprises 16 residues. Germline CDR1 is SGHTA and CDR2 is FQGTGA.